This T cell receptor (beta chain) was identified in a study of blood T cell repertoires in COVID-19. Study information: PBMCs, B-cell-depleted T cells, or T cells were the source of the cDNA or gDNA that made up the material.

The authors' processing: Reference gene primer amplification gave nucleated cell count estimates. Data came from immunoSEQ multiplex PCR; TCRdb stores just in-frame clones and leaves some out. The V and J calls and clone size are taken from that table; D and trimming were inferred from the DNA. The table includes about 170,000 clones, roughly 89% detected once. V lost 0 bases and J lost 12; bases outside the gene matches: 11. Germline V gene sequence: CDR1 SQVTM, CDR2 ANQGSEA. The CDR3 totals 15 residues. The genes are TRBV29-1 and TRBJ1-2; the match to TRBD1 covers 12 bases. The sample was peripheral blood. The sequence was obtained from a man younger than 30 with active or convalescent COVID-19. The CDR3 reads CSVEDPGQGARVDTF. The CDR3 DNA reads TGCAGCGTTGAAGATCCGGGACAGGGGGCGCGAGTCGACACCTTC.